The rows below give T cell receptor beta chains drawn from one sample of a study of blood T cell repertoires in COVID-19. Assay: immunoSEQ multiplex PCR; the TCRdb copy retains only in-frame clones and omits some. The sample has 50,000 to 65,000 clones, more than 75% seen once; the top ten hold 22%. What was sequenced was peripheral blood. The receptors were sampled from a woman aged 55-75 years with acute or convalescent COVID-19. CDR3s include the opening cysteine and the closing phenylalanine or tryptophan. The order of the fields is CDR3 length, V gene, CDR3 protein.

>14|TRBV6-5
CATAGDFRGEKLFF
>14|TRBV14
CASSHSGLYYEQYF
>15|TRBV4-1
CASRSGTGEGNIQYF
>17|TRBV5-1
CASSHGTGGITRTEAFF
>15|TRBV5-1
CASSLVSFRDTEAFF
>14|TRBV29-1
CSVEEGHEPYGYTF
>12|TRBV30
CACWGTGYGYTF
>16|TRBV14
CASSPTSGATQETQYF
>17|TRBV5-1
CASSLALSNLGGYGYTF
>13|TRBV5-1
CASSLQRADTQYF
>16|TRBV18
CASSLDQGAGTGELFF
>17|TRBV9
CASSSDEGLGDTGELFF
>14|TRBV7-2
CASRQETARTEAFF
>13|TRBV7-6
CASSPLPVDTQYF
>16|TRBV6-1
CASSEGRVTYSSPLHF
>15|TRBV6-2/TRBV6-3
CASSYDRAMNTEAFF
>13|TRBV7-3
CASSPGQADTQYF
>18|TRBV19
CASSRGRQGAGGNTEAFF
>13|TRBV30
CAWTDGDFWPQYF
>13|TRBV23-1
CASGREGYQPQHF
>13|TRBV5-6
CASSLGSPREQYF
>18|TRBV9
CASSVHPSGGAITGELFF
>15|TRBV5-1
CASSLQTGIQETQYF
>14|TRBV19
CASISVPGVDGYTF
>15|TRBV2
CASSDVGRGSTEQYF